This record looks at one T cell receptor beta chain sequence and its context. Original methodology: Estimates of nucleated cell counts were drawn from the amplification of reference gene primers. Data came from immunoSEQ multiplex PCR; TCRdb stores just in-frame clones and leaves some out. V and J calls and clone size come straight from that table; D and trimming were deduced from the DNA. The sample carries around 250,000 clones, approximately 90% recorded once. The data stem from a study of blood T cell repertoires in COVID-19. Study-wide context: Whether acute or convalescent, the COVID-19 samples came from the United States, Italy and Spain. The analysed material was cDNA or gDNA that came from T cells, B-cell-depleted T cells, or PBMCs.

Germline values: CDR1 KGHSH, CDR2 LQKENI. V shed 5 bases and J 0 bases; nucleotides not matched to a gene: 4. This CDR3 has 14 amino acids. The sequencing sample was made of peripheral blood. The V and J genes are TRBV18 and TRBJ2-7; 7 bases are a match to TRBD2. The receptor was isolated from a man younger than 40 who had recovered from COVID-19. The CDR3 loop is CASSAGLFSYEQYF. CDR3 sequence (DNA): TGTGCCAGCTCAGCGGGACTATTCTCCTACGAGCAGTACTTC.